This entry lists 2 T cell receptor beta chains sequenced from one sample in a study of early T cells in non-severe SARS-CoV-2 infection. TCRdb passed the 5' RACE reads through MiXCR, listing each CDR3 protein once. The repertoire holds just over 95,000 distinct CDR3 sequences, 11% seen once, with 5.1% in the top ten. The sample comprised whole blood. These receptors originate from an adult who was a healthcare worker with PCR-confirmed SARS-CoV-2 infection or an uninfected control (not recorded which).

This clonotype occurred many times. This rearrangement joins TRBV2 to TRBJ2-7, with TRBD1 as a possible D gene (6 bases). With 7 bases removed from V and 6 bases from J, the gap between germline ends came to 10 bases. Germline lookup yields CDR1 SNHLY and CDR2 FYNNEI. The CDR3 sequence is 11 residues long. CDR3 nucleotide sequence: TGTGCCAGCACCAACAGGGTCGAGCAGTACTTC. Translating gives CASTNRVEQYF.

The CDR3 loop is CASSLYRGNTGELFF. CDR3 bases: TGTGCCAGCAGCTTATACAGGGGAAACACCGGGGAGCTGTTTTTT. The gene calls are TRBV7-3 and TRBJ2-2; 7 nucleotides align to TRBD1. V lost 2 bases to trimming and J lost 2 bases; unmatched junction nucleotides: 2. Germline CDR1 SGHTA, CDR2 FQGTGA. The CDR3 has 15 amino acids.